The 16 T cell receptor beta chains given below trace back to one sample, sequenced in a study of cytomegalovirus exposure and HLA in healthy donors. It was with 60 Vbeta and 13 Jbeta primers that the PCR ran. The table came from immunoSEQ multiplex PCR; TCRdb's copy has only in-frame clones and leaves some out. The sample includes 150,000 to 200,000 clones, 75% to 80% of them seen just once. Sequenced sample: PBMCs. These receptors were obtained from a female donor in good health and CMV-seronegative.

The chain uses TRBV19 and TRBJ1-5; D possibly corresponds to TRBD1 (5 bases). Germline CDR1 is LNHDA and CDR2 is SQIVND (reference sequence). V gave up 1 base and J gave up 0 bases, with 16 bases separating them. The CDR3 consists of 18 residues. CDR3 residues: CASSIAPVGPYSNQPQHF. The CDR3 nucleotides read TGTGCCAGTAGTATAGCCCCAGTGGGGCCCTATAGCAATCAGCCCCAGCATTTT.

The chain links TRBV6-1 to TRBJ1-6; TRBD1 might be the D (5 bases). With 2 bases removed from V and 9 bases from J, the gap between germline ends came to 14 bases. Germline lookup yields CDR1 MNHNS and CDR2 SASEGT. The CDR3 consists of 15 residues. Written as DNA, the CDR3 is TGTGCCAGCAGTGAAATGGACGGGGGAGGTTCACCCCTCCACTTT. Translating gives CASSEMDGGGSPLHF.

The chain links TRBV7-8 to TRBJ1-1; D is perhaps TRBD1 (5 bases). Trimming left V 5 bases short and J 0 bases short, with 22 bases between. This CDR3 contains 18 residues. Germline CDR1 SGHVS, CDR2 FQNEAQ. CDR3 in DNA: TGTGCCAGCAGCCCATTCTTACAGGAGACTTACATGAACACTGAAGCTTTCTTT. Its protein is CASSPFLQETYMNTEAFF. The entire variable domain, with the rest obtained from reference TRBV7-8 and TRBJ1-1, is as follows: GAGVSQSPRYKVAKRGQDVALRCDPISGHVSLFWYQQALGQGPEFLTYFQNEAQLDKSGLPSDRFFAERPEGSVSTLKIQRTQQEDSAVYLCASSPFLQETYMNTEAFFGQGTRLTVV.

The chain recombines TRBV5-1 with TRBJ2-3, with D possibly TRBD1 on 5 matching bases. The length of the CDR3 is 12 residues. Trimming cost V 0 bases and J 6 bases, with 5 bases left between them. Germline V gives CDR1 SGHRS, CDR2 YFSETQ. In nucleotides, the CDR3 is TGCGCCAGCAGCTTGGAGGGGGATACGCAGTATTTT. This sequence encodes CASSLEGDTQYF.

V is TRBV27 and J is TRBJ2-1; 10 nucleotides align to TRBD2. V was clipped by 0 bases and J by 4 bases; unmatched bases: 12. The CDR3 covers 19 residues. Germline V gene sequence: CDR1 MNHEY, CDR2 SMNVEV (reference sequence). The CDR3 is CASSLSSSLLAGPYNEQFF. The CDR3 DNA follows: TGTGCCAGCAGTTTATCGTCCAGCTTACTAGCGGGGCCTTACAATGAGCAGTTCTTC.

This clone has a handful of counts. The CDR3 protein is CASSEEGPSRSYGYTF. The CDR3 DNA follows: TGTGCCAGCAGCGAAGAGGGCCCCAGCCGTTCCTATGGCTACACCTTC. V and J are TRBV7-9 and TRBJ1-2; no definite D call. Trimming shortened V by 5 bases and J by 4 bases, and 20 bases separated the two germline ends. Germline V lookup: CDR1 SEHNR, CDR2 FQNEAQ (reference sequence). CDR3 length: 16 residues.

V is TRBV7-2 and J is TRBJ2-2, with 7 bases fitting TRBD1. Per the germline V gene, CDR1 is SGHTA and CDR2 is FQGNSA. The CDR3 runs 18 residues. With V trimmed by 3 bases and J by 5 bases, 15 bases remained unmatched. CDR3 sequence (DNA): TGTGCCAGCAGCTTCCCCGACAGGGCTCGCGGGTGGACCGGGGAGCTGTTTTTT. As protein: CASSFPDRARGWTGELFF.

The CDR3 nucleotides read TGTGCCAGCAGCCAGCCGGGACTAGCGGGAGATCAGCCCTACAATGAGCAGTTCTTC. Encoded protein: CASSQPGLAGDQPYNEQFF. This chain uses TRBV5-6 with TRBJ2-1; 14 bases are shared with TRBD2. The CDR3 runs to 19 residues. CDR1 is SGHDT and CDR2 is YYEEEE in the germline V gene. The junction had 11 bases not matched to a gene; V was cut back by 4 bases and J by 2 bases.

V usage is TRBV27 and J usage is TRBJ2-3; possibly TRBD2 for D (5 bases). V was shortened by 3 bases and J by 0 bases, with 7 bases between the two germline ends. The CDR3 covers 14 residues. Germline CDR1 and CDR2: MNHEY and SMNVEV (reference sequence). DNA of the CDR3: TGTGCCAGCAGTTTTCGGACTAGCACAGATACGCAGTATTTT. Amino acids: CASSFRTSTDTQYF.

The CDR3 protein is CASGGLAGDTGELFF. For the CDR3, the DNA is TGCGCCAGCGGGGGACTAGCGGGGGACACCGGGGAGCTGTTTTTT. The genes are TRBV5-1 and TRBJ2-2, with 14 bases aligning to TRBD2. Trimming removed 7 bases from V and 3 bases from J; junction bases left unmatched: 2. Germline assignment: CDR1 SGHRS and CDR2 YFSETQ. The CDR3 length is 15 residues.

The genes are TRBV19 and TRBJ1-3; D uncertain. This CDR3 contains 14 residues. Per the germline V gene, CDR1 is LNHDA and CDR2 is SQIVND (reference sequence). The V gene lost 3 bases and the J gene lost 0 bases, with 6 bases spanning the gap. The CDR3 sequence: CASSILTSGNTIYF. The CDR3 DNA reads TGTGCCAGTAGTATCCTAACCTCTGGAAACACCATATATTTT.

Turning to this clone: Other nucleotide sequences from this sample produce the same CDR3. The chain has TRBV29-1 and TRBJ2-7; maybe TRBD1 (7 bases). The CDR3 loop spans 15 amino acids. The germline CDR1 and CDR2 sequences are SQVTM and ANQGSEA. V gave up 4 bases and J gave up 5 bases, with 21 bases separating them. The CDR3 bases are TGCAGCGTTGGGAGTTCGGGGCAGGGGGGCGACGAGCAGTACTTC. It translates to CSVGSSGQGGDEQYF.

The rearrangement uses TRBV7-2 and TRBJ1-1; D gene unclear. Germline V gives CDR1 SGHTA, CDR2 FQGNSA. The CDR3 runs 15 residues. V gave up 1 base and J gave up 0 bases, with 9 bases separating them. The CDR3 here is CASSLVPGLNTEAFF. The DNA for the CDR3 is TGTGCCAGCAGCTTAGTTCCAGGCCTGAACACTGAAGCTTTCTTT.

The rearrangement uses TRBV6-5 and TRBJ2-3; D might be TRBD2 (7 bases). In germline, CDR1 is MNHEY, CDR2 SVGAGI. V gave up 5 bases and J gave up 3 bases, with 12 bases separating them. CDR3 length equals 14 residues. This CDR3 reads CASSDGGATDTQYF. CDR3 bases: TGTGCCAGCAGTGATGGGGGGGCGACAGATACGCAGTATTTT.

The genes are TRBV27 and TRBJ2-7; a possible D gene is TRBD1 (5 bases). This CDR3 is 14 amino acids long. The germline V and J ends were trimmed by 1 base and 1 base, with 8 bases remaining between them. The germline gives CDR1 MNHEY, CDR2 SMNVEV (reference sequence). The CDR3 loop is CASSLYAGSYEQYF. Written as DNA, the CDR3 is TGTGCCAGCAGTTTATACGCAGGGTCCTACGAGCAGTACTTC.

The chain employs TRBV5-1 and TRBJ1-2; perhaps TRBD1 as D (5 bases). Trimming removed 0 bases from V and 0 bases from J, with 12 bases in between. This CDR3 spans 16 amino acids. Germline CDR1 and CDR2: SGHRS and YFSETQ. CDR3 bases: TGCGCCAGCAGCTTGGAGGCAGGGTATACTAACTATGGCTACACCTTC. It is translated as CASSLEAGYTNYGYTF.